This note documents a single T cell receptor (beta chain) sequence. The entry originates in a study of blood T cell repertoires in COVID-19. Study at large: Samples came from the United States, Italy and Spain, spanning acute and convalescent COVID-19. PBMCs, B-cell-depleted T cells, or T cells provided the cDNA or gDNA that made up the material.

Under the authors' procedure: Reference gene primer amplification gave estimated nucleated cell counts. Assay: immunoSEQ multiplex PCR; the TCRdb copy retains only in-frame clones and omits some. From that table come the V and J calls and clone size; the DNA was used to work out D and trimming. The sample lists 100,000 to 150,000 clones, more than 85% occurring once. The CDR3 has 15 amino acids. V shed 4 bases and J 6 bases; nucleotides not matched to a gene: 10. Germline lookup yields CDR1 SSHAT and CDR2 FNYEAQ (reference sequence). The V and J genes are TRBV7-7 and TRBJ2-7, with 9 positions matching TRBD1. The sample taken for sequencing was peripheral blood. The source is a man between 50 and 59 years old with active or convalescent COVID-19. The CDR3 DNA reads TGTGCCAGCAGCTCAACCTCGGGACAGGGAGGCGAGCAGTACTTC. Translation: CASSSTSGQGGEQYF.